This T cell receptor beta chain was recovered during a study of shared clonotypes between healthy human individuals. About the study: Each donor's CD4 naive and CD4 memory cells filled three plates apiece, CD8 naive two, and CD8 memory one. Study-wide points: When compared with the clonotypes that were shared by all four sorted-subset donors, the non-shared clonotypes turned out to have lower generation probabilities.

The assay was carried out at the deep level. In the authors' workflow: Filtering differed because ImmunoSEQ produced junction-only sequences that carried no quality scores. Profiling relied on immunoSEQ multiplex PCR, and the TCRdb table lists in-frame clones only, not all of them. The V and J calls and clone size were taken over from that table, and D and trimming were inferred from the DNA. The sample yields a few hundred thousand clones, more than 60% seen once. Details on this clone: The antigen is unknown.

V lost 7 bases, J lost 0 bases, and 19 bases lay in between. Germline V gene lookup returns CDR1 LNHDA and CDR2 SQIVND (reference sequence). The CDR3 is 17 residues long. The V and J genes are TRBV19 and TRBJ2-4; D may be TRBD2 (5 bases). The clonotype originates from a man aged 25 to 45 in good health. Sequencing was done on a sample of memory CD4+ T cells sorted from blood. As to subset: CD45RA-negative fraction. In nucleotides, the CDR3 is TGTGCCAGTACCCCTGAGGGCGGCCGACTAGCCAAAAACATTCAGTACTTC. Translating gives CASTPEGGRLAKNIQYF.